The source of this T cell receptor beta chain is a study of shared clonotypes between healthy human individuals. Overall study context: A donor's plate count was three for CD4 naive and three for CD4 memory; CD8 naive had two and CD8 memory one.

Note on this clone: Its specificity is unknown.

CDR3 length equals 15 residues. J gave up 3 bases and V 5 bases, and 1 base lay outside the gene matches. Germline V gene lookup returns CDR1 SGHVS and CDR2 FQNEAQ. The data were produced by immunoSEQ multiplex PCR, yet TCRdb's version contains in-frame clones alone and is incomplete. This repertoire shows about 1.5 million clones, 98% found once; its top ten account for roughly 0.42%. Study findings and constraints: Non-shared clonotypes had lower generation probabilities than those shared by all four donors. The study found approximately 5% of naive CD4 clonotypes shared across a handful of donors.

Recent acute infections and vaccinations were absent in the healthy HIV-negative adult donors. The chain employs TRBV7-8 and TRBJ2-5; TRBD2 aligns across 15 bases. The receptor was isolated from a man younger than 40 in good health. Sequencing was performed on naive CD4+ T cells sorted from blood. Subset noted: CD45RA+ positively selected. CDR3 nucleotides: TGTGCCAGCAGCCGGACTAGCGGGGGGGAAGAGACCCAGTACTTC. It specifies CASSRTSGGEETQYF.